This TCR beta chain was sequenced in a study of cytomegalovirus exposure and HLA in healthy donors. General study points: Sequence variants that were highly shared formed a cluster that was likely a sequencing artifact.

The PCR was carried out with 60 Vbeta primers and 13 Jbeta primers. The data were produced by immunoSEQ multiplex PCR, yet TCRdb's version contains in-frame clones alone and is incomplete. The top ten hold approximately 7% of the sample, which has roughly 150,000 clones, around 72% seen once. In its sample, this clone was seen once. The target antigen is unknown. The CDR3 does not close with the conserved phenylalanine or tryptophan, likely indicating a read error. This TCR was recovered from a woman aged 40 to 55 in good health and CMV-seropositive. The sequenced sample consisted of PBMCs.

CDR3 protein: CAWIGKTIQYL. The CDR3 coding sequence is TGTGCCTGGATCGGGAAAACCATTCAGTACCTC. This chain connects TRBV30 to TRBJ2-4; D possibly corresponds to TRBD2 (5 bases). CDR1 is GTSNPN, CDR2 SVGIG, per germline (reference sequence). The CDR3 extends over 11 amino acids.